The 22 T cell receptor beta chains below were found in one sample sequenced in a study of T cell responses to AZD1222 COVID-19 vaccine. Clones were read by immunoSEQ multiplex PCR, and TCRdb kept only the in-frame ones, dropping some. There are roughly 200,000 clones in the sample; 80% to 95% occur only once, and approximately 1.7% lies in the top ten. The sequences come from peripheral blood, collected 28 days after the second AZD1222 dose. The receptors were sampled from an adult who received the AZD1222 COVID-19 vaccine.

This chain uses TRBV10-3 with TRBJ1-3; D is possibly TRBD1 (5 bases). Germline values: CDR1 ENHRY, CDR2 SYGVKD. V lost 1 base, J lost 4 bases, and 20 bases lay in between. There are 18 residues in the CDR3. DNA for the CDR3: TGTGCCATCAGTGAGTATTCCACAGGCCTAATGGAAGGAAACACCATATATTTT. Amino acids: CAISEYSTGLMEGNTIYF.

This rearrangement joins TRBV15 to TRBJ2-2; the D is unclear. CDR3 size: 14 residues. Trimming took 5 bases from V and 0 from J, leaving 7 bases between them. Germline V gene sequence: CDR1 LNHNV, CDR2 YYDKDF (reference sequence). As DNA, the CDR3 is TGTGCCACCAGCGACTTTACGAACACCGGGGAGCTGTTTTTT. Translation: CATSDFTNTGELFF. Full variable domain (missing parts from reference TRBV15 and TRBJ2-2): DAMVIQNPRYQVTQFGKPVTLSCSQTLNHNVMYWYQQKSSQAPKLLFHYYDKDFNNEADTPDNFQSRRPNTSFCFLDIRSPGLGDTAMYLCATSDFTNTGELFFGEGSRLTVL.

The V and J genes are TRBV19 and TRBJ2-1; possibly TRBD1 or TRBD2 for D (5 bases each). The CDR3 has 12 residues. Germline V gene lookup returns CDR1 LNHDA and CDR2 SQIVND (reference sequence). Trimming shortened V by 5 bases and J by 9 bases, and 11 bases separated the two germline ends. CDR3 residues: CASSPWGSEQFF. CDR3 sequence (DNA): TGTGCCAGTAGTCCCTGGGGGAGTGAGCAGTTCTTC.

The chain has TRBV3-1 (or the pseudogene TRBV3-2) and TRBJ2-7; D is undetermined. From germline, CDR1 is LGHDT and CDR2 YNNKEL (reference sequence). The CDR3 is made up of 14 amino acids. The V gene lost 2 bases and the J gene lost 6 bases, with 14 bases spanning the gap. Here the CDR3 DNA reads TGTGCCAGCAGCCAACGCCTTAGTGCAGGCGAGCAGTACTTC. Its protein product is CASSQRLSAGEQYF.

A single count supports this clone. CDR3 loop: CAGEAAGTNYGYTF. CDR3 sequence (DNA): TGTGCCGGAGAGGCGGCAGGTACTAACTATGGCTACACCTTC. The chain carries TRBV2 and TRBJ1-2, with D unclear. The CDR3 has 14 residues. CDR1 and CDR2 (germline): SNHLY, FYNNEI. Trimming left V 11 bases short and J 0 bases short, with 16 bases between. Looking up the rest from reference TRBV2 and TRBJ1-2 gives the full variable domain: EPEVTQTPSHQVTQMGQEVILRCVPISNHLYFYWYRQILGQKVEFLVSFYNNEISEKSEIFDDQFSVERPDGSNFTLKIRSTKLEDSAMYFCAGEAAGTNYGYTFGSGTRLTVV.

The chain is built from TRBV10-2 and TRBJ1-5; D might be TRBD1 (5 bases). The CDR3 totals 13 residues. Germline CDR1 is WSHSY and CDR2 is SAAADI. V shed 10 bases and J shed 5 bases, with 15 bases lying between them. The CDR3 DNA sequence: TGCGCCACCTCCCTCGGGGGGGATCAGCCCCAGCATTTT. It yields the protein CATSLGGDQPQHF.

The chain combines TRBV5-1 with TRBJ2-1; 8 bases fit TRBD2. The CDR3 contains 16 residues. CDR1 is SGHRS, CDR2 YFSETQ, per germline. With 4 bases clipped from V and 6 bases from J, the junction kept 12 bases outside the gene matches. Written as DNA, the CDR3 is TGCGCCAGCAGCACCCCGGGGGGGACTAGGTCCAATGAGCAGTTCTTC. Protein sequence: CASSTPGGTRSNEQFF.

The rearrangement uses TRBV5-1 and TRBJ1-2; D uncertain. V was trimmed by 3 bases and J by 8 bases, leaving 17 bases between them. The germline V gene has CDR1 SGHRS and CDR2 YFSETQ. The CDR3 is made up of 14 amino acids. CDR3 loop: CASSSVDTLSGYTF. The CDR3 nucleotides read TGCGCCAGCAGCTCCGTCGACACCCTTTCCGGCTACACCTTC.

This chain uses TRBV10-2 with TRBJ1-5, with no clear D. V was clipped by 4 bases and J by 7 bases, with 14 bases between them. Germline CDR1 and CDR2: WSHSY and SAAADI. The CDR3 runs to 14 residues. The CDR3 loop reads CASSVSDLGQPQHF. CDR3 sequence (DNA): TGCGCCAGCAGTGTAAGTGATCTAGGGCAGCCCCAGCATTTT.

This clone occurred once. The gene calls are TRBV6-1 and TRBJ1-2; D gene uncertain. Trimming removed 3 bases from V and 6 bases from J, with 11 bases in between. Germline V gene data show CDR1 as MNHNS and CDR2 as SASEGT. CDR3 length equals 13 residues. CDR3 region: CASSDREGDGYTF. The CDR3 DNA sequence: TGTGCCAGCAGTGACCGAGAGGGAGATGGCTACACCTTC.

The rearrangement joins TRBV4-1 to TRBJ2-3, with D hard to call. Germline V lookup: CDR1 MGHRA, CDR2 YSYEKL. The ends were cut back, 1 base at V and 13 bases at J, with 21 bases in the middle. This CDR3 spans 15 amino acids. CDR3 protein: CASSQALSRPEEKYF. The CDR3 DNA sequence: TGCGCCAGCAGCCAAGCCCTTTCCCGGCCCGAGGAGAAGTATTTT.

The chain uses TRBV3-1 (or the pseudogene TRBV3-2) and TRBJ2-1; 8 nucleotides line up with TRBD1. The CDR3 extends over 15 amino acids. CDR1 LGHDT and CDR2 YNNKEL come from the germline V gene (reference sequence). With V trimmed by 6 bases and J by 2 bases, 6 bases remained unmatched. The CDR3 here is CASSWDRRAYNEQFF. The CDR3 DNA sequence: TGTGCCAGCAGTTGGGACAGGAGGGCCTACAATGAGCAGTTCTTC.

The chain uses TRBV10-1 and TRBJ2-3; 9 nucleotides match TRBD2. This CDR3 spans 17 amino acids. Unmatched junction bases numbered 6, after V lost 2 bases and J lost 0 bases. Per the germline V gene, CDR1 is WNHNN and CDR2 is SYGVQD (reference sequence). The CDR3 DNA reads TGCGCCAGCAGTGAGACCCTAGCGGGATTTAGCACAGATACGCAGTATTTT. It encodes CASSETLAGFSTDTQYF.

The chain links TRBV5-1 to TRBJ1-2; D call uncertain. This CDR3 has 13 amino acids. Germline V lookup: CDR1 SGHRS, CDR2 YFSETQ. V was trimmed by 4 bases and J by 6 bases, leaving 13 bases between them. CDR3 region: CASSTVAENGYTF. CDR3 DNA: TGCGCCAGCAGCACGGTGGCCGAGAATGGCTACACCTTC.

The V and J genes are TRBV11-2 and TRBJ2-1; TRBD1 might be the D (5 bases). Trimming removed 5 bases at V and 1 base at J, with 6 bases between. The CDR3 is 13 residues long. Germline V gene data show CDR1 as SGHAT and CDR2 as FQNNGV. The CDR3 bases are TGTGCCAGCAGCGACAGTTCCTACAATGAGCAGTTCTTC. Translating it yields CASSDSSYNEQFF.

The chain joins TRBV18 to TRBJ2-1; 7 bases agree with TRBD1. The CDR3 runs 14 residues. V lost 4 bases to trimming and J lost 5 bases; unmatched junction nucleotides: 5. CDR1 is KGHSH and CDR2 is LQKENI in the germline V gene. DNA for the CDR3: TGTGCCAGCTCACTGGGACAGACAAACAATGAGCAGTTCTTC. This codes for CASSLGQTNNEQFF.

V gene TRBV15 combines with J gene TRBJ1-4, with D possibly TRBD1 on 6 matching bases. The CDR3 covers 14 residues. Germline CDR1 and CDR2: LNHNV and YYDKDF (reference sequence). Trimming left V 1 base short and J 5 bases short, with 8 bases between. The CDR3: CATSRARGNEKLFF. As DNA, the CDR3 is TGTGCCACCAGCAGAGCCAGGGGAAATGAAAAACTGTTTTTT.

The chain uses TRBV4-1 and TRBJ1-2, with 7 bases identical to TRBD1. Germline trimming cut 6 bases from V and 7 bases from J; bases unmatched to any gene: 8. The CDR3 contains 13 residues. The germline V gene has CDR1 MGHRA and CDR2 YSYEKL. CDR3 region: CASRAPTGAGYTF. The CDR3 nucleotides read TGCGCCAGCAGAGCTCCTACAGGGGCTGGCTACACCTTC.

This rearrangement joins TRBV6-5 to TRBJ2-1; TRBD1 or TRBD2 may be the D gene (6 bases each). V was cut by 0 bases and J by 8 bases, with 17 bases left in between. Germline V lookup: CDR1 MNHEY, CDR2 SVGAGI. This CDR3 contains 16 residues. The CDR3 region has the DNA TGTGCCAGCAGTTACTCGTATACCGGGGGCGTGGATGAGCAGTTCTTC. Its translation is CASSYSYTGGVDEQFF.

This clone is a singleton in its sample. This CDR3 is CASSDIRGQSANVLTF. The CDR3 DNA sequence: TGTGCCAGCAGTGATATAAGGGGACAGTCGGCCAACGTCCTGACTTTC. The chain has TRBV2 and TRBJ2-6; 7 bases align to TRBD1. CDR3 length: 16 residues. V was clipped by 3 bases and J by 6 bases; unmatched bases: 8. Germline-derived CDR1 and CDR2 are SNHLY and FYNNEI. Full variable domain (rest looked up from reference TRBV2 and TRBJ2-6): EPEVTQTPSHQVTQMGQEVILRCVPISNHLYFYWYRQILGQKVEFLVSFYNNEISEKSEIFDDQFSVERPDGSNFTLKIRSTKLEDSAMYFCASSDIRGQSANVLTFGAGSRLTVL.

The CDR3 DNA follows: TGTGCCAGTAGTATTAAGTGGCCGGCAACTAATGAAAAACTGTTTTTT. Its translation: CASSIKWPATNEKLFF. V and J are TRBV19 and TRBJ1-4; D unclear. The CDR3 sequence is 16 residues long. In germline, CDR1 is LNHDA, CDR2 SQIVND (reference sequence). Deletions cut 3 bases from V and 0 bases from J, with 11 bases between.

CDR3 DNA sequence: TGTGCCAGCAGCGTCAGAGTCGCGGGGGAGCTGTTTTTT. This gives the protein CASSVRVAGELFF. The chain links TRBV7-2 to TRBJ2-2; D call uncertain. Germline V gene data show CDR1 as SGHTA and CDR2 as FQGNSA. The ends were cut back, 5 bases at V and 8 bases at J, with 12 bases in the middle. The CDR3 is made up of 13 amino acids.